The present entry profiles one TCR beta chain with its context. Its antigen is currently unknown. This sample was taken from a study of shared clonotypes between healthy human individuals. This was a deep-level run. Replicate PCRs for unsorted PBMC used about 0.3 ug DNA (approximately 30,000 T cell genomes). The repertoire was sequenced with immunoSEQ multiplex PCR; TCRdb's copy has only in-frame clones and lacks some. The sample carries more than 400,000 clones, over 70% recorded once. V shed 6 bases and J 5 bases; nucleotides not matched to a gene: 9. This CDR3 has 16 amino acids. Germline V gene data show CDR1 as MDHEN and CDR2 as SYDVKM. Study results and limitations: There were few donors, and this limited the genetic and exposure-history diversity represented. Measured sharing among donors was expected to vary with sequencing depth.

This sequence was found in a woman between 40 and 50 years old in good health. Some clones in this sample may be carry-over from other donors' samples. The sample comprised PBMCs. This rearrangement joins TRBV28 to TRBJ2-1; 11 bases map to TRBD2. The CDR3 region is CASSYNVAGGNNEQFF. CDR3 DNA: TGTGCCAGCAGCTACAACGTAGCGGGGGGGAACAATGAGCAGTTCTTC.